A single sample gave rise to the 9 T cell receptor beta chains below, sequenced in a study of blood T cell repertoires in COVID-19. Clones were read by immunoSEQ multiplex PCR, and TCRdb kept only the in-frame ones, dropping some. The data contain about 220,000 clones, 80% of them seen just once; the ten biggest clones take up 10% to 15%. Sequencing was done on a sample of peripheral blood. The receptor set was obtained from a human donor in a cohort sampled during active COVID-19.

The J gene is TRBJ1-6, the V gene TRBV9; 8 bases match TRBD1. CDR1 is SGDLS, CDR2 YYNGEE, per germline. V dropped 7 bases and J dropped 8; count of bases not matched to a gene: 5. The CDR3 loop spans 13 amino acids. The CDR3: CASGLTGDSPLHF. The CDR3, as DNA: TGTGCCAGCGGACTGACAGGGGATTCACCCCTCCACTTT.

The V call is TRBV9, the J call TRBJ1-5, with 7 bases identical to TRBD1. Looked up from germline, CDR1 is SGDLS and CDR2 is YYNGEE. The CDR3 length is 19 residues. After removal of 1 base from V and 0 bases from J, the junction contained 13 bases not matched to a gene. Written as DNA, the CDR3 is TGTGCCAGCAGCGTAATACAAAGGACAGGTCGATATAGCAATCAGCCCCAGCATTTT. Translation: CASSVIQRTGRYSNQPQHF. Variable domain in full (rest from reference TRBV9 and TRBJ1-5): DSGVTQTPKHLITATGQRVTLRCSPRSGDLSVYWYQQSLDQGLQFLIQYYNGEERAKGNILERFSAQQFPDLHSELNLSSLELGDSALYFCASSVIQRTGRYSNQPQHFGDGTRLSIL.

The chain carries TRBV6-2 or TRBV6-3 and TRBJ1-2; D not certain. The ends were cut back, 2 bases at V and 5 bases at J, with 15 bases in the middle. The CDR3 has 15 residues. Germline CDR1 is MNHEY and CDR2 is SVGEGT. The CDR3 loop reads CASSYPSPQYYGYTF. The CDR3 DNA reads as TGTGCCAGCAGTTACCCAAGTCCCCAGTATTATGGCTACACCTTC.

This clone was detected once. The rearrangement uses TRBV11-2 and TRBJ2-7, with TRBD2 matching over 11 bases. The CDR3 extends over 16 amino acids. V dropped 5 bases and J dropped 6; count of bases not matched to a gene: 12. CDR1 and CDR2 (germline): SGHAT, FQNNGV. CDR3 sequence: CASSPMTSGMNREQYF. DNA for the CDR3: TGTGCCAGCAGCCCAATGACTAGCGGGATGAATCGCGAGCAGTACTTC.

This chain links TRBV4-2 with TRBJ2-7; tentative D call: TRBD1 (6 bases). Trimming removed 2 bases from V and 2 bases from J, with 13 bases in between. Germline-derived CDR1 and CDR2 are LGHNA and YNFKEQ. The CDR3 runs to 15 residues. DNA of the CDR3: TGTGCCAGCAGCCAAAAGACAGGTGGTACCTACGAGCAGTACTTC. This gives the protein CASSQKTGGTYEQYF.

J is TRBJ2-7 and V is TRBV21-1; the table's D call of TRBD1 was not tested on the DNA. TRBV21-1 is a pseudogene segment. The CDR3 contains 14 residues. The CDR3 bases are TGTGCCAGCAGCAAAGAGGGCAGGGAAGGCGAGCAGTACTTC. As protein: CASSKEGREGEQYF.

This sequence joins TRBV9 and TRBJ2-7; maybe TRBD1 (7 bases). The V end was cut by 4 bases, the J end by 2 bases, with 16 bases between. The CDR3 has 15 amino acids. From germline, CDR1 is SGDLS and CDR2 YYNGEE. In DNA, the CDR3 is TGTGCCAGCAGCATCTCAGGGGGGCCGACCTACGAGCAGTACTTC. Its translation is CASSISGGPTYEQYF.

The V gene is TRBV18, the J gene TRBJ1-2; maybe TRBD1 (5 bases). Trimming pared 7 bases from V and 2 bases from J, leaving 11 bases between. Germline V gene sequence: CDR1 KGHSH, CDR2 LQKENI. The CDR3 is 13 amino acids. The CDR3 DNA reads as TGTGCCAGCTTACAGACAGCCAACTATGGCTACACCTTC. Its translation is CASLQTANYGYTF.

The J gene is TRBJ1-4, the V gene TRBV6-2 or TRBV6-3, with D tentatively TRBD1 (6 bases). This CDR3 is built from 15 residues. CDR1 is MNHEY and CDR2 is SVGEGT in the germline V gene. V dropped 1 base and J dropped 8 bases, with 14 bases sitting between them. CDR3 protein: CASSYLGTMGEKLFF. CDR3 nucleotide sequence: TGTGCCAGCAGTTACTTAGGGACAATGGGAGAAAAACTGTTTTTT.